A selection of T cell receptor beta chains follows, all from one sample in a study of Ad26.COV2.S vaccination and SARS-CoV-2 variants. The repertoire was sequenced with immunoSEQ multiplex PCR; TCRdb's copy has only in-frame clones and lacks some. Of over 400,000 clones in the sample, about 88% were seen once. The material was peripheral blood, obtained in a trial of Ad26.COV2.S vaccine versus placebo. The receptors stem from a person between 18 and 59 years old who received the Ad26.COV2.S COVID-19 vaccine or a placebo. CDR3s include the opening cysteine and the closing phenylalanine or tryptophan. Fields, in order: V gene, CDR3 protein.

v_gene: TRBV18; CDR3aa: CASSGSDTQYF
v_gene: TRBV14; CDR3aa: CASSLFAGGPSLEQFF
v_gene: TRBV5-1; CDR3aa: CASSFLTGATNEKLFF
v_gene: TRBV27; CDR3aa: CASSPRGPDEAFF
v_gene: TRBV12-3/TRBV12-4; CDR3aa: CASSLNLREQYF
v_gene: TRBV10-3; CDR3aa: CAISDVAGGRQETQYF
v_gene: TRBV4-3; CDR3aa: CASSQDLRETQYF
v_gene: TRBV10-3; CDR3aa: CAISRQGLAGELFF
v_gene: TRBV18; CDR3aa: CASSQGQLPNQPQHF
v_gene: TRBV18; CDR3aa: CASSPGLDQPQHF
v_gene: TRBV19; CDR3aa: CASSRGVRYTEAFF
v_gene: TRBV6-2/TRBV6-3; CDR3aa: CASSSTTGWYGYTF
v_gene: TRBV24-1; CDR3aa: CATSDSGRSRNEQFF
v_gene: TRBV6-2/TRBV6-3; CDR3aa: CASSYHRSGADNQPQHF